This T cell receptor (beta chain) emerged from a study of blood T cells in healthy people across ages. Study-wide context: For every two T cells, template switching captured about one barcoded beta molecule.

Study-level findings and limits: Donors of long life had a larger count of naive CD4+ cells and greater diversity than aged donors.

A remark on this clonotype: Its antigen remains unknown.

CDR1 is MDHEN, CDR2 SYDVKM, per germline. The V and J ends lost 6 bases and 11 bases, in that order; junction bases with no gene match: 9. This CDR3 contains 13 residues. Alongside a J-beta primer mix, a sample-barcoded 5' primer served in a second PCR lasting roughly 7 to 12 cycles. One entry per CDR3 protein, called by TCRdb with MiXCR from the 5' RACE reads. The table lists hundreds of thousands of distinct CDR3 sequences, more than 25% of them singletons. Separately, the same data were catalogued under a study of T cells of mothers and their children. That report notes: Mothers yielded over 9.5 million CDR3 reads, children about 3.1 million each.

The TCR sequence derives from a boy younger than 18 in good health. Sequencing was carried out using blood. The V gene is TRBV28, the J gene TRBJ1-5; 8 bases are a match to TRBD1. This chain's CDR3 is CASSLNRGGAQHF. CDR3 sequence (DNA): TGTGCCAGCAGCCTAAACAGGGGGGGAGCCCAGCATTTT.